The 18 T cell receptor beta chains reported below all come from one sample, sequenced in a study of cytomegalovirus exposure and HLA in healthy donors. Researchers ran the PCR with 60 Vbeta and 13 Jbeta primers. Here immunoSEQ multiplex PCR was the method, and the copy in TCRdb shows in-frame clones only, minus some. The top ten clones hold roughly 21% of a sample with tens of thousands of clones, approximately 68% of them seen once. The sequenced material came from PBMCs. The receptor source for this set is a woman aged 45-65 years in good health and CMV-seropositive.

This chain connects TRBV6-6 to TRBJ1-1, with 7 bases lining up with TRBD1. The CDR3 has 13 amino acids. Germline trimming cut 4 bases from V and 7 bases from J; bases unmatched to any gene: 6. The germline gives CDR1 MNHNY, CDR2 SVGAGI (reference sequence). DNA of the CDR3: TGTGCCAGCAGTTCCGGGACAGTTTTTGAAGCTTTCTTT. It codes for CASSSGTVFEAFF.

The V gene is TRBV2, the J gene TRBJ2-3; 8 positions match TRBD2. CDR3 length equals 14 residues. Trimming took 10 bases from V and 1 from J; bases not matched to a gene: 7. Germline assignment: CDR1 SNHLY and CDR2 FYNNEI. The CDR3 here is CATLLAEGTDTQYF. The CDR3 DNA reads TGTGCCACTCTACTAGCGGAGGGCACAGATACGCAGTATTTT.

This clone was found a few times. The chain is built from TRBV28 and TRBJ2-1, with D uncertain. CDR1 is MDHEN, CDR2 SYDVKM, per germline. The ends were cut back, 6 bases at V and 0 bases at J, with 3 bases in the middle. The CDR3 has 12 residues. The CDR3 nucleotides are TGTGCCAGCAGGAGCTCCTACAATGAGCAGTTCTTC. It translates to CASRSSYNEQFF. The complete variable domain, with remaining parts taken from reference TRBV28 and TRBJ2-1, reads DVKVTQSSRYLVKRTGEKVFLECVQDMDHENMFWYRQDPGLGLRLIYFSYDVKMKEKGDIPEGYSVSREKKERFSLILESASTNQTSMYLCASRSSYNEQFFGPGTRLTVL.

This clone occurred a few times. The rearrangement joins TRBV6-6 to TRBJ2-7; TRBD1 agrees at 9 bases. The germline V gene encodes CDR1 MNHNY and CDR2 SVGAGI (reference sequence). The CDR3 is 15 amino acids. The V segment lost 2 bases and the J segment 5 bases; nucleotides outside the gene matches: 7. The CDR3 coding sequence is TGTGCCAGCAGTTACGGTCGAACAGGGGGCAACGAGCAGTACTTC. Its protein is CASSYGRTGGNEQYF.

The chain recombines TRBV5-8 with TRBJ2-5, with TRBD1 as a possible D gene (6 bases). Germline V gene sequence: CDR1 SGHTS, CDR2 YDEGEE. Trimming shortened V by 2 bases and J by 5 bases, and 19 bases separated the two germline ends. The CDR3 contains 16 residues. CDR3: CASSLTPQGIGETQYF. The DNA of the CDR3 is TGTGCCAGCAGCTTAACACCACAGGGTATTGGGGAGACCCAGTACTTC.

This chain joins TRBV28 and TRBJ1-4; weak D call: TRBD1 (6 bases). The CDR3 runs to 16 residues. Trimming cost V 5 bases and J 0 bases, with 13 bases left between them. Germline loops: CDR1 MDHEN, CDR2 SYDVKM. Here the CDR3 reads CASSPPPGATNEKLFF. The CDR3 region has the DNA TGTGCCAGCAGTCCTCCCCCAGGGGCAACTAATGAAAAACTGTTTTTT.

The genes are TRBV18 and TRBJ1-1; tentatively, D is TRBD1 (5 bases). Germline values: CDR1 KGHSH, CDR2 LQKENI. The CDR3 has 14 amino acids. V gave up 6 bases and J gave up 0 bases, with 11 bases separating them. In DNA, the CDR3 is TGTGCCAGCTCCCCGACAGTCATGAACACTGAAGCTTTCTTT. Translating it yields CASSPTVMNTEAFF.

The rearrangement uses TRBV7-3 and TRBJ1-1; D is uncertain. Trimming took 0 bases from V and 4 from J, leaving 6 bases between them. Germline CDR1 reads SGHTA; CDR2 reads FQGTGA. The CDR3 sequence is 13 residues long. The CDR3 DNA follows: TGTGCCAGCAGCTTAACAGGGAGCACTGAAGCTTTCTTT. The encoded protein is CASSLTGSTEAFF.

The chain joins TRBV27 to TRBJ1-6, with TRBD1 matching over 8 bases. After removal of 2 bases from V and 5 bases from J, the junction contained 11 bases not matched to a gene. CDR3 length: 18 residues. Germline lookup yields CDR1 MNHEY and CDR2 SMNVEV (reference sequence). In nucleotides, the CDR3 is TGTGCCAGCAGTTTACGGGGGCCAGGGGGCACAGATAATTCACCCCTCCACTTT. This sequence encodes CASSLRGPGGTDNSPLHF.

The chain recombines TRBV28 with TRBJ1-2, with D uncertain. Trimming removed 5 bases from V and 4 bases from J, with 8 bases in between. CDR3 length equals 12 residues. CDR1 MDHEN and CDR2 SYDVKM come from the germline V gene. CDR3 DNA sequence: TGTGCCAGCAGTCCGTCTACCTATGGCTACACCTTC. Amino acids: CASSPSTYGYTF.

The CDR3 sequence: CASNGRGRENYGYTF. Here the CDR3 DNA reads TGTGCCAGCAATGGCAGGGGGCGGGAAAACTATGGCTACACCTTC. The V gene is TRBV2, the J gene TRBJ1-2; 8 bases align to TRBD1. Germline-derived CDR1 and CDR2 are SNHLY and FYNNEI. The CDR3 consists of 15 residues. V was pared by 7 bases and J by 2 bases, with 9 bases of the junction left unmatched.

This clone was observed once. V and J are TRBV9 and TRBJ1-2; 7 nucleotides align to TRBD1. The CDR3 totals 15 residues. After removal of 3 bases from V and 5 bases from J, the junction contained 10 bases not matched to a gene. Germline lookup yields CDR1 SGDLS and CDR2 YYNGEE. This chain's CDR3 is CASSGLGQHTYGYTF. In DNA, the CDR3 is TGTGCCAGCAGCGGATTGGGACAGCACACTTATGGCTACACCTTC.

As concerns this clone: At one end the junction does not follow the germline gene, possibly because of a read error. Other DNA sequences in the sample encode the same CDR3. This rearrangement joins TRBV13 to TRBJ2-5; TRBD2 is a possible D gene (6 bases). CDR1 is PRHDT, CDR2 FYEKMQ, per germline (reference sequence). The CDR3 has 15 amino acids. This chain's CDR3 is CASSPSGDPRETQYF. The DNA of the CDR3 is TGCGCCAGCAGCCCCTCGGGGGACCCACGGGAGACCCAGTACTTC.

CDR3 sequence (DNA): TGCGCCAGCAGCTTGGATGGTCACCCGGGCGGGGAAAAACTGTTTTTT. It encodes CASSLDGHPGGEKLFF. This chain joins TRBV5-1 and TRBJ1-4; the D is unclear. This CDR3 has 16 amino acids. The germline V and J ends were trimmed by 0 bases and 8 bases, with 17 bases remaining between them. Germline V gene lookup returns CDR1 SGHRS and CDR2 YFSETQ.

This chain links TRBV7-9 with TRBJ2-3; 11 nucleotides align to TRBD2. Germline assignment: CDR1 SEHNR and CDR2 FQNEAQ (reference sequence). The CDR3 covers 16 residues. V trimming: 4 bases; J trimming: 5 bases; junction bases outside the gene matches: 8. CDR3 sequence: CASSSIAGGQGDTQYF. CDR3 coding DNA: TGTGCCAGCAGCTCCATAGCGGGGGGGCAGGGAGATACGCAGTATTTT. The entire variable domain, with the rest obtained from reference TRBV7-9 and TRBJ2-3, is as follows: DTGVSQNPRHKITKRGQNVTFRCDPISEHNRLYWYRQTLGQGPEFLTYFQNEAQLEKSRLLSDRFSAERPKGSFSTLEIQRTEQGDSAMYLCASSSIAGGQGDTQYFGPGTRLTVL.

The genes are TRBV5-4 and TRBJ2-1; D uncertain. CDR3 length: 14 residues. Between the trimmed V and J ends, which lost 6 bases and 0 bases, there was a span of 10 bases. The germline V gene encodes CDR1 SGHNT and CDR2 YYREEE (reference sequence). This chain's CDR3 is CASTRTNSYNEQFF. The CDR3 coding sequence is TGTGCCAGCACCCGTACTAACTCCTACAATGAGCAGTTCTTC.

To note about this clone: The sample has other DNA sequences that encode this CDR3 too. The rearrangement links TRBV18 to TRBJ2-1, with 7 bases aligning to TRBD1. Germline V gene lookup returns CDR1 KGHSH and CDR2 LQKENI. This CDR3 is 16 amino acids long. Trimming took 0 bases from V and 0 from J; bases not matched to a gene: 2. Here the CDR3 DNA reads TGTGCCAGCTCACCACCGACAGGGAGCTCCTACAATGAGCAGTTCTTC. This sequence encodes CASSPPTGSSYNEQFF.

J is TRBJ2-5 and V is TRBV30; TRBD2 aligns across 11 bases. V trimming: 0 bases; J trimming: 5 bases; junction bases outside the gene matches: 2. Germline CDR1 and CDR2: GTSNPN and SVGIG (reference sequence). The CDR3 extends over 14 amino acids. The CDR3 protein is CAWSVGLAGETQYF. CDR3 DNA sequence: TGTGCCTGGAGTGTAGGACTAGCGGGTGAGACCCAGTACTTC.